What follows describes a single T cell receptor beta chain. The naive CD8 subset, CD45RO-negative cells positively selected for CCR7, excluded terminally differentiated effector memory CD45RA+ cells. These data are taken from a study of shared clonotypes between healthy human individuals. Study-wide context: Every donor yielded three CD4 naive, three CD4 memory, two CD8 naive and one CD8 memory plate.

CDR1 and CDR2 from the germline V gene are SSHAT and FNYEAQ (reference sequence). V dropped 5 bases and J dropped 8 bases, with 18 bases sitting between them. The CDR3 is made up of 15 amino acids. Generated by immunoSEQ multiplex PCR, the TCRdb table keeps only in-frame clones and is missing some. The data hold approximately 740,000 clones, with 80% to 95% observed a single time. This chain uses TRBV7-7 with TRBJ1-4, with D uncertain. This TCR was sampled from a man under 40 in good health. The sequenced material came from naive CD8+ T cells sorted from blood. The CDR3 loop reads CASSGRRGEGEKLFF. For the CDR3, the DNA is TGTGCCAGCAGCGGGCGTCGCGGGGAAGGGGAAAAACTGTTTTTT.